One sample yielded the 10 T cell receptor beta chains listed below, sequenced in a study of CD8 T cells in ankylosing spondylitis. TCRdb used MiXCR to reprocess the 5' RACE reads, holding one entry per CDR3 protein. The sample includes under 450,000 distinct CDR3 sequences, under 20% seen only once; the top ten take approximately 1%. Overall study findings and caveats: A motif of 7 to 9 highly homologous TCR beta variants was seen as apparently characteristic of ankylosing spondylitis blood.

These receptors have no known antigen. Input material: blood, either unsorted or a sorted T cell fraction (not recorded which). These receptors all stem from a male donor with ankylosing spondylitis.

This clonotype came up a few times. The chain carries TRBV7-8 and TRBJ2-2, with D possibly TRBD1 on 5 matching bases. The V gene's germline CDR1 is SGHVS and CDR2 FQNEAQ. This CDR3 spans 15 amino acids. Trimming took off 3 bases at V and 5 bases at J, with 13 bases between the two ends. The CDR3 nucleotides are TGTGCCAGCAGCTTCATGGCAGGGCGGACCGGGGAGCTGTTTTTT. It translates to CASSFMAGRTGELFF.

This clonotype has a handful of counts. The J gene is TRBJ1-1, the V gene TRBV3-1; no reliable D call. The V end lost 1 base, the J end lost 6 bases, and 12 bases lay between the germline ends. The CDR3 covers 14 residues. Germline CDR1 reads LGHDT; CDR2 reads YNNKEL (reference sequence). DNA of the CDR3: TGTGCCAGCAGCCAAGCCTACGGTGGGTCTGAAGCTTTCTTT. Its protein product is CASSQAYGGSEAFF.

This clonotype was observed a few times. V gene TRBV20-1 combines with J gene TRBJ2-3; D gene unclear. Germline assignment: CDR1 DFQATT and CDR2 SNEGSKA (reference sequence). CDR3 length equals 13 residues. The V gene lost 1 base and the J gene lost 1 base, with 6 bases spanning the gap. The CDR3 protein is CSARVAGTDTQYF. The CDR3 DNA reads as TGCAGTGCTAGAGTCGCAGGCACAGATACGCAGTATTTT.

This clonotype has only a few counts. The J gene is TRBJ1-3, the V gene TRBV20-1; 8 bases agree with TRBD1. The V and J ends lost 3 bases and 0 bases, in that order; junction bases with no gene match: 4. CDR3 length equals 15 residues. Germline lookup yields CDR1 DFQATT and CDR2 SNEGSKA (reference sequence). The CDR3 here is CSARPGQDSGNTIYF. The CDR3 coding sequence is TGCAGTGCTAGGCCGGGACAGGACTCTGGAAACACCATATATTTT.

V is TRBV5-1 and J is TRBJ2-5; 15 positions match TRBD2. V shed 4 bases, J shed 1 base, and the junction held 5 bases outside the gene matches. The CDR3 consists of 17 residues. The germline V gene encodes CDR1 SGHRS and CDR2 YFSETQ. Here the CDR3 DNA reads TGCGCCAGCAGCCCCGGGGGACTAGCGGGAGGCCAAGAGACCCAGTACTTC. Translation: CASSPGGLAGGQETQYF.

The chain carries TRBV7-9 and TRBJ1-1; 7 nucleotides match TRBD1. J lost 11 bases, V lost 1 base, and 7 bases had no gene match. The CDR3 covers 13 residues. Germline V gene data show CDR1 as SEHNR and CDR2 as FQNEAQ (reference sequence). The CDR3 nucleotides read TGTGCCAGCAGCTTAGTACAGGGGAGTGGTGCTTTCTTT. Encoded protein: CASSLVQGSGAFF.

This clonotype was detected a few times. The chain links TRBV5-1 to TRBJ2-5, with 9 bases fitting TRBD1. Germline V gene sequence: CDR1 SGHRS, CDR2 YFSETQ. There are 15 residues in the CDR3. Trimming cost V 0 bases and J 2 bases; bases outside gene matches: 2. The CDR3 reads CASSLVGTGQETQYF. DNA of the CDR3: TGCGCCAGCAGCTTGGTAGGGACAGGGCAAGAGACCCAGTACTTC.

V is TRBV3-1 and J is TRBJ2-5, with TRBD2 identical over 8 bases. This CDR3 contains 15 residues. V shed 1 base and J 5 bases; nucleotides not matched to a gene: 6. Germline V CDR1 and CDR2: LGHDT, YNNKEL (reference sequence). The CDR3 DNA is TGTGCCAGCAGCCAAGCAACCCGACTAGCGGAGACCCAGTACTTC. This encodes CASSQATRLAETQYF.

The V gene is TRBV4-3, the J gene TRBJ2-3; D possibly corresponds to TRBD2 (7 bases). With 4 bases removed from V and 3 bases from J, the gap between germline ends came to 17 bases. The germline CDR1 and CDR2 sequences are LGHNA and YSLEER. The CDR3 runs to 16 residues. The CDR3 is CASSRRGEGGTDTQYF. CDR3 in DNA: TGCGCCAGCAGCCGCCGAGGGGAGGGGGGTACAGATACGCAGTATTTT.

In DNA form, the CDR3 reads TGTGCCAGCAGCCAACGACAGGGAAACGAAAAACTGTTTTTT. This codes for CASSQRQGNEKLFF. The V call is TRBV13, the J call TRBJ1-4; TRBD1 matches 7 bases. The J segment lost 8 bases and the V segment lost 5 bases, leaving 8 bases of the junction unmatched. There are 14 residues in the CDR3. The germline CDR1 and CDR2 sequences are PRHDT and FYEKMQ (reference sequence).